The rows below give T cell receptor beta chains drawn from one sample of a study of blood T cell repertoires in COVID-19. This table comes from immunoSEQ multiplex PCR, and its TCRdb copy is limited to in-frame clones, with some not included. The data show about 130,000 clones, more than 75% seen once. The sample comprised peripheral blood. The receptors were gathered from a woman between 50 and 59 years old who had recovered from COVID-19. CDR3s include the opening cysteine and the closing phenylalanine or tryptophan. Each record gives: V gene, J gene, D gene, clone size, CDR3 DNA, CDR3 protein. A D gene is named only where the DNA matches it firmly. Only part of the rows carry a size: once, few, many, or a class if the clone is expanded.

v_call: TRBV5-4; j_call: TRBJ1-2; d_call: NA; clone_size: NA; cdr3_nt: TGTGCCAGCAGCTTGCCAGGGCTGGGCTATGGCTACACCTTC; cdr3_aa: CASSLPGLGYGYTF
v_call: TRBV5-6; j_call: TRBJ2-7; d_call: TRBD1; clone_size: NA; cdr3_nt: TGTGCCAGCACCTATCCCGGGACAGGGAACTACGAGCAGTACTTC; cdr3_aa: CASTYPGTGNYEQYF
v_call: TRBV19; j_call: TRBJ2-4; d_call: TRBD2; clone_size: NA; cdr3_nt: TGTGCCAGTACCACGTTGGCGGGGGGGGGCTCCAAAAACATTCAGTACTTC; cdr3_aa: CASTTLAGGGSKNIQYF
v_call: TRBV24-1; j_call: TRBJ2-3; d_call: TRBD2; clone_size: NA; cdr3_nt: TGTGCCACCAGTGTTAGACTAGCGGGAGGAGGGGGCACAGATACGCAGTATTTT; cdr3_aa: CATSVRLAGGGGTDTQYF
v_call: TRBV2; j_call: TRBJ2-1; d_call: TRBD2; clone_size: many; cdr3_nt: TGTGCCAGCAACTCGGGGACTAGCTCCTACAATGAGCAGTTCTTC; cdr3_aa: CASNSGTSSYNEQFF
v_call: TRBV13; j_call: TRBJ2-5; d_call: TRBD2; clone_size: NA; cdr3_nt: TGTGCCAGCAGCTCTAGCGGGGAGAGGCAAGAGACCCAGTACTTC; cdr3_aa: CASSSSGERQETQYF
v_call: TRBV5-6; j_call: TRBJ1-2; d_call: TRBD1; clone_size: NA; cdr3_nt: TGTGCCAGCAGCTTTCTCGTACAGGGGGTTAACTATGGCTACACCTTC; cdr3_aa: CASSFLVQGVNYGYTF
v_call: TRBV30; j_call: TRBJ1-1; d_call: NA; clone_size: NA; cdr3_nt: TGTGCCTGGTCCCCCGGGGACACTGAAGCTTTCTTT; cdr3_aa: CAWSPGDTEAFF
v_call: TRBV5-1; j_call: TRBJ2-2; d_call: TRBD1; clone_size: NA; cdr3_nt: TGCGCCAGCAGCTCCCGACAGGGGGCTTTTGACACCGGGGAGCTGTTTTTT; cdr3_aa: CASSSRQGAFDTGELFF
v_call: TRBV5-4; j_call: TRBJ2-7; d_call: TRBD1; clone_size: NA; cdr3_nt: TGTGCCAGCAGCGAAATGACAGGGAGCGACGAGCAGTACTTC; cdr3_aa: CASSEMTGSDEQYF
v_call: TRBV27; j_call: TRBJ2-2; d_call: TRBD2; clone_size: NA; cdr3_nt: TGTGCCAGCAGTCCTGCCCGAGCGGGACTCACCGGGGAGCTGTTTTTT; cdr3_aa: CASSPARAGLTGELFF
v_call: TRBV18; j_call: TRBJ1-2; d_call: NA; clone_size: NA; cdr3_nt: TGTGCCAGCTCACTACACTATACGAACCAGAAAGCCACCGAGGCTAACTATGGCTACACCTTC; cdr3_aa: CASSLHYTNQKATEANYGYTF
v_call: TRBV2; j_call: TRBJ1-2; d_call: NA; clone_size: NA; cdr3_nt: TGTGCCAGCAGTGGACAGAACTATGGCTACACCTTC; cdr3_aa: CASSGQNYGYTF